This T cell receptor beta chain was recovered during a study of T-cell reconstitution after alpha-beta-depleted transplantation in children. Unique molecular identifiers were incorporated into the prepared TCRbeta library. TCRdb analysed the PCR reads with MiXCR anew, one entry per CDR3 protein. Counted here are about 200,000 distinct CDR3 sequences, roughly 7.1% occurring once; the ten biggest clones make up 5.5%. Germline lookup yields CDR1 LGHDT and CDR2 YNNKEL (reference sequence). V dropped 4 bases and J dropped 6 bases, with 12 bases sitting between them. CDR3 length: 14 residues. In its sample, this clonotype was seen many times.

This sequence was found in a boy between 2 and 15 years old with acute lymphoblastic leukemia, due to receive a stem cell transplant. This chain uses TRBV3-1 with TRBJ1-4, with D hard to call. This material consisted of PBMCs, taken before TCRalphabeta/CD19-depleted stem cell transplant. CDR3: CASSPRWKHEKLFF. Written as DNA, the CDR3 is TGTGCCAGCAGCCCCCGGTGGAAACATGAAAAACTGTTTTTT.